What follows are 28 T cell receptor beta chains derived from one specimen sequenced in a study of T cells in Graves' hyperthyroidism and ophthalmopathy. TCR beta CDR3 regions were amplified from RNA transcripts. TCR CDR3 underwent first-round RT-PCR with the HTBI primer set. TCRdb redid the calling of the multiplex PCR reads with MiXCR, one entry per CDR3 protein. The sample has 300,000 to 400,000 distinct CDR3 sequences, roughly 20% seen once; the top ten hold over 35%. The sequencing input was blood. Source of these receptors: a man younger than 35 with Graves' ophthalmopathy.

This clonotype was counted many times. CDR3 DNA: TGTGCCAGCAGCGGGACTAGCGGGGGGAAGCAGTACTTC. Its protein is CASSGTSGGKQYF. The chain is built from TRBV5-8 and TRBJ2-7; 15 bases agree with TRBD2. CDR3 size: 13 residues. Germline CDR1 is SGHTS and CDR2 is YDEGEE. V trimming: 4 bases; J trimming: 8 bases; junction bases outside the gene matches: 1.

This clonotype was counted at least ten times. The chain joins TRBV18 to TRBJ1-1, with D perhaps TRBD1 (6 bases). CDR1 KGHSH and CDR2 LQKENI come from the germline V gene. The CDR3 is 14 amino acids. Trimming removed 3 bases at V and 4 bases at J, with 12 bases between. CDR3 DNA: TGTGCCAGCTCACCCTCAGGGGAGGGCACTGAAGCTTTCTTT. Translating gives CASSPSGEGTEAFF.

This clonotype was picked up a small number of times. V usage is TRBV9 and J usage is TRBJ2-3, with D possibly TRBD1 on 5 matching bases. The V and J ends lost 2 bases and 4 bases respectively, with 11 bases between them. This CDR3 region has 14 residues. Germline V gene sequence: CDR1 SGDLS, CDR2 YYNGEE. The CDR3 nucleotides are TGTGCCAGCAGCGTTAGTGGGGCCGCAGATACGCAGTATTTT. Translated: CASSVSGAADTQYF.

In its sample, this clonotype was seen many times. The J gene is TRBJ1-6, the V gene TRBV5-1; D gene ambiguous. CDR1 and CDR2 from the germline V gene are SGHRS and YFSETQ. There are 14 residues in the CDR3. V lost 0 bases, J lost 11 bases, and 12 bases lay in between. This chain's CDR3 is CASSLDGTLTPLHF. In nucleotides, the CDR3 is TGCGCCAGCAGCTTGGACGGAACCTTAACACCCCTCCACTTT.

This clonotype was counted at least ten times. The chain couples TRBV12-3 or TRBV12-4 to TRBJ1-2; D call uncertain. The CDR3 extends over 13 amino acids. The V and J ends lost 5 bases and 10 bases respectively, with 17 bases between them. Here the CDR3 reads CASSEQSTTPYTF. The DNA for the CDR3 is TGTGCCAGCAGTGAACAGAGCACCACTCCCTACACCTTC.

The J gene is TRBJ2-7, the V gene TRBV28; weak D call: TRBD1 (5 bases). Trimming took off 6 bases at V and 1 base at J, with 19 bases between the two ends. Germline V gene data show CDR1 as MDHEN and CDR2 as SYDVKM. The CDR3 length is 16 residues. DNA for the CDR3: TGTGCCAGCAGCCCCCCCAGCAAGGGGAAGTCCTACGAGCAGTACTTC. Encoded protein: CASSPPSKGKSYEQYF. The full variable domain, rest sourced from reference TRBV28 and TRBJ2-7, is DVKVTQSSRYLVKRTGEKVFLECVQDMDHENMFWYRQDPGLGLRLIYFSYDVKMKEKGDIPEGYSVSREKKERFSLILESASTNQTSMYLCASSPPSKGKSYEQYFGPGTRLTVT.

The chain recombines TRBV7-9 with TRBJ2-7; tentative D call: TRBD1 (5 bases). Between the trimmed V and J ends, which lost 5 bases and 4 bases, there was a span of 9 bases. The CDR3 is made up of 12 amino acids. Germline CDR1 SEHNR, CDR2 FQNEAQ (reference sequence). The CDR3 sequence: CASSPTVYEQYF. CDR3 DNA: TGTGCCAGCAGCCCGACAGTTTACGAGCAGTACTTC.

The chain uses TRBV4-1 and TRBJ1-5; D is ambiguous. This CDR3 comprises 15 residues. The germline gives CDR1 MGHRA, CDR2 YSYEKL. V shed 1 base and J shed 0 bases, with 7 bases lying between them. The CDR3 DNA reads TGCGCCAGCAGCCAAGGATGGGTTAGCAATCAGCCCCAGCATTTT. Translation gives CASSQGWVSNQPQHF.

This clonotype has ten or more counts. V gene TRBV27 combines with J gene TRBJ2-5; D is possibly TRBD2 (5 bases). Trimming shortened V by 5 bases and J by 5 bases, and 15 bases separated the two germline ends. The germline V gene has CDR1 MNHEY and CDR2 SMNVEV (reference sequence). The CDR3 contains 14 residues. The CDR3: CASSPWTGVETQYF. CDR3 DNA sequence: TGTGCCAGCAGTCCCTGGACTGGTGTCGAGACCCAGTACTTC.

The chain links TRBV19 to TRBJ2-7, with D possibly TRBD2 on 5 matching bases. The V gene lost 1 base and the J gene lost 0 bases, with 7 bases spanning the gap. Germline-derived CDR1 and CDR2 are LNHDA and SQIVND (reference sequence). This CDR3 contains 14 residues. The CDR3: CASSIGGISYEQYF. The CDR3, as DNA: TGTGCCAGTAGTATAGGAGGGATCTCCTACGAGCAGTACTTC.

The chain couples TRBV20-1 to TRBJ2-1, with TRBD2 matching 11 bases. Germline V CDR1 and CDR2: DFQATT, SNEGSKA (reference sequence). CDR3 length: 15 residues. The J segment lost 3 bases and the V segment lost 7 bases, leaving 8 bases of the junction unmatched. The CDR3 bases are TGCAGTGGACTAGCGGGAACGAGCTTCTACAATGAGCAGTTCTTC. Amino acids: CSGLAGTSFYNEQFF.

This clonotype was detected many times. The chain links TRBV28 to TRBJ1-1, with a weak D call TRBD1 (5 bases). This CDR3 spans 15 amino acids. The germline V and J ends were trimmed by 7 bases and 1 base, with 16 bases remaining between them. CDR1 is MDHEN and CDR2 is SYDVKM in the germline V gene. CDR3 nucleotides: TGTGCCAGCAATCCCGCGGGGCGAGAGAACACTGAAGCTTTCTTT. Residues: CASNPAGRENTEAFF.

This chain joins TRBV2 and TRBJ1-4; weak D call: TRBD1 (5 bases). CDR3 size: 14 residues. V was trimmed by 7 bases and J by 5 bases, leaving 14 bases between them. Germline values: CDR1 SNHLY, CDR2 FYNNEI. CDR3 loop: CASTEGLRNEKLFF. CDR3 coding DNA: TGTGCCAGCACCGAGGGGCTGAGAAATGAAAAACTGTTTTTT.

This clonotype was found once. This chain connects TRBV15 to TRBJ1-1, with 9 bases matching TRBD1. V shed 3 bases, J shed 7 bases, and the junction held 6 bases outside the gene matches. Germline values: CDR1 LNHNV, CDR2 YYDKDF (reference sequence). The CDR3 runs 14 residues. Here the CDR3 reads CATSRDRGLNEAFF. CDR3 nucleotide sequence: TGTGCCACCAGCAGGGACAGGGGTCTCAATGAAGCTTTCTTT.

The chain couples TRBV12-3 or TRBV12-4 to TRBJ2-1; a weak D match, TRBD2 (7 bases). The CDR3 runs 14 residues. Trimming left V 7 bases short and J 5 bases short, with 15 bases between. The CDR3 protein is CASILRGANNEQFF. The DNA of the CDR3 is TGTGCCAGCATTCTACGGGGGGCCAACAATGAGCAGTTCTTC.

The V gene is TRBV7-2, the J gene TRBJ1-5, with TRBD1 as a possible D gene (6 bases). CDR3 length equals 15 residues. V was trimmed by 5 bases and J by 0 bases, leaving 11 bases between them. CDR1 and CDR2 (germline): SGHTA, FQGNSA. The CDR3 coding sequence is TGTGCCAGCAGCCGGGACACCTATAGCAATCAGCCCCAGCATTTT. Translation: CASSRDTYSNQPQHF.

The table lists this clonotype with a few counts. The CDR3 region has the DNA TGTGCCAGCAGTTTTTTGGGGGACAATGAGCAGTTCTTC. Its protein is CASSFLGDNEQFF. The chain recombines TRBV19 with TRBJ2-1; D is tentatively TRBD1 or TRBD2 (5 bases each). CDR1 and CDR2 (germline): LNHDA, SQIVND (reference sequence). CDR3 length equals 13 residues. Trimming removed 9 bases from V and 5 bases from J, with 14 bases in between. Full variable domain (outside the CDR3, taken from reference TRBV19 and TRBJ2-1): DGGITQSPKYLFRKEGQNVTLSCEQNLNHDAMYWYRQDPGQGLRLIYYSQIVNDFQKGDIAEGYSVSREKKESFPLTVTSAQKNPTAFYLCASSFLGDNEQFFGPGTRLTVL.

This clonotype was detected a few times. The chain carries TRBV2 and TRBJ2-1, with D uncertain. Germline V gene sequence: CDR1 SNHLY, CDR2 FYNNEI. V was trimmed by 3 bases and J by 6 bases, leaving 6 bases between them. This CDR3 spans 12 amino acids. This CDR3 is CASSENSNEQFF. The CDR3 DNA sequence: TGTGCCAGCAGTGAGAACAGCAATGAGCAGTTCTTC.

This clonotype was seen repeatedly, ten times or more. The chain joins TRBV28 to TRBJ1-1; D possibly corresponds to TRBD1 (6 bases). Deletions cut 6 bases from V and 1 base from J, with 15 bases between. The CDR3 is 15 amino acids. Germline lookup yields CDR1 MDHEN and CDR2 SYDVKM. The CDR3 spells CASRTGGGGNTEAFF. The CDR3 DNA reads TGTGCCAGCAGAACCGGGGGAGGGGGGAACACTGAAGCTTTCTTT.

The chain employs TRBV3-1 and TRBJ2-5, with D perhaps TRBD2 (6 bases). The CDR3 runs 15 residues. With 1 base removed from V and 2 bases from J, the gap between germline ends came to 11 bases. The germline V gene encodes CDR1 LGHDT and CDR2 YNNKEL (reference sequence). Here the CDR3 reads CASSQVAGQQETQYF. In DNA form, the CDR3 reads TGTGCCAGCAGCCAAGTCGCGGGGCAACAAGAGACCCAGTACTTC.

This clonotype was seen at least ten times. J is TRBJ1-1 and V is TRBV6-5; D uncertain. The germline V gene has CDR1 MNHEY and CDR2 SVGAGI. Between the trimmed V and J ends, which lost 0 bases and 7 bases, there was a span of 15 bases. This CDR3 comprises 15 residues. As DNA, the CDR3 is TGTGCCAGCAGTTACTCACAGACGGGGATTAGTGAAGCTTTCTTT. Translated: CASSYSQTGISEAFF.

In regard to this clonotype: A read error may explain this, as a much larger clone is one base away. The CDR3 DNA is TGCAGTGCTAGACCTCACACAGATACGCAGTATTTT. Its translation is CSARPHTDTQYF. This sequence joins TRBV20-1 and TRBJ2-3; no definite D call. V was trimmed by 2 bases and J by 2 bases, leaving 5 bases between them. The CDR3 spans 12 residues. Per the germline V gene, CDR1 is DFQATT and CDR2 is SNEGSKA (reference sequence).

The chain joins TRBV25-1 to TRBJ1-5; D not resolved. The CDR3 loop spans 12 amino acids. Germline V lookup: CDR1 MGHDK, CDR2 SYGVNS. Trimming left V 5 bases short and J 4 bases short, with 6 bases between. The CDR3 DNA sequence: TGTGCCAGCAGTACCAGAAATCAGCCCCAGCATTTT. Translation gives CASSTRNQPQHF. The full variable domain, in which reference TRBV25-1 and TRBJ1-5 provide the parts outside the CDR3, is EADIYQTPRYLVIGTGKKITLECSQTMGHDKMYWYQQDPGMELHLIHYSYGVNSTEKGDLSSESTVSRIRTEHFPLTLESARPSHTSQYLCASSTRNQPQHFGDGTRLSIL.

The CDR3 sequence: CASSWLGGAGNQPQHF. The CDR3, as DNA: TGTGCCAGCAGCTGGCTCGGGGGGGCAGGCAATCAGCCCCAGCATTTT. The rearrangement uses TRBV7-8 and TRBJ1-5; a possible D gene is TRBD1 (6 bases). This CDR3 has 16 residues. V lost 4 bases, J lost 2 bases, and 15 bases lay in between. The germline V gene has CDR1 SGHVS and CDR2 FQNEAQ.

This clonotype has only a few counts. The chain joins TRBV2 to TRBJ1-6, with D possibly TRBD1 on 6 matching bases. The CDR3 totals 15 residues. Germline V gene data show CDR1 as SNHLY and CDR2 as FYNNEI. V lost 6 bases to trimming and J lost 9 bases, with 18 bases between them. The CDR3, as DNA: TGTGCCAGCAGCGCCGAAGGGGGGAGCGGTTCACCCCTCCACTTT. Translated, it gives CASSAEGGSGSPLHF.

The genes are TRBV7-9 and TRBJ2-5; 9 bases map to TRBD2. This CDR3 is 18 amino acids long. Germline values: CDR1 SEHNR, CDR2 FQNEAQ (reference sequence). Losses at the gene ends were 6 bases for V and 5 bases for J; bases not matched to a gene: 19. CDR3 nucleotide sequence: TGTGCCAGCAGTCGGGACTCTAGCGGGGCGCCAGTGGGGGAGACCCAGTACTTC. It codes for CASSRDSSGAPVGETQYF.

The chain links TRBV19 to TRBJ1-6, with D maybe TRBD1 (5 bases). Trimming stripped 4 bases from V and 10 bases from J, with 20 bases between. This CDR3 spans 16 amino acids. Looked up from germline, CDR1 is LNHDA and CDR2 is SQIVND (reference sequence). The CDR3 sequence: CASSTPRGAASSPLHF. CDR3 coding DNA: TGTGCCAGTAGTACCCCCCGTGGGGCTGCCAGCTCACCCCTCCACTTT.

The count of this clonotype is one. The chain links TRBV29-1 to TRBJ1-6; D unresolved. Trimming pared 5 bases from V and 0 bases from J, leaving 11 bases between. The CDR3 runs 15 residues. Germline loops: CDR1 SQVTM, CDR2 ANQGSEA. The CDR3, as DNA: TGCAGCGTTTCAGTGGCGAGCTCCTATAATTCACCCCTCCACTTT. It yields the protein CSVSVASSYNSPLHF.